Included here is one TCR beta chain sequence, with context. Its specific antigen is unknown. Base quality data are lacking; no much larger clone is found one base away. The immunoSEQ Assay, a bias-controlled multiplex PCR, was used to amplify TCRbeta CDR3 regions from genomic DNA. In the source study's methods: Within the assay, amplification of reference gene primers was used to estimate how many nucleated cells each sample contained. To quantify the absolute abundance of each unique TCRbeta CDR3 rearrangement, sequence reads were collapsed and filtered. For each sample, productive Simpson clonality was calculated as the square root of Simpson's diversity index across productive rearrangements. The source is immuneACCESS, and TCRdb retained only in-frame sequences with V and J called. Part of the clones is not carried over; for the studies checked, unresolved V genes explain less than half of this, and the remainder is unexplained. V and J calls and clone size are as listed in that table; D and trimming were resolved from the DNA. This sample has 450,000 or so clones in its table, and about 87% of those were observed once. Of the sample, 0.8% to 1% falls within the top ten clones.

The sample comes from a study of blood T cell repertoires in COVID-19 (dated by TCRdb to 2020 to 2021). For the wider study: Samples covering the acute and convalescent phases of COVID-19 were provided by collaborators in the United States, Italy and Spain. The prospective study material was composed of cDNA or gDNA derived from T cells, B-cell-depleted T cells, or PBMCs. Deeply sampled blood TCRbeta repertoires from subjects exposed to, actively infected with, or recovered from COVID-19 were included in the dataset. The repertoires were released in a freely available public database meant as a resource for research on the immune response to SARS-CoV-2. Samples were obtained from the ongoing ImmuneRACE study (first 160 participants) and from about 1,300 subjects provided by 6 global collaborators. A de-identified subject ID, COVID-19 status, age in years and sex were almost always included in the sample metadata. Where available, HLA class I and class II types were taken from metadata supplied by the sample provider and were not determined by assay-based typing. Beyond this particular receptor, the publication reports: How much clinical and demographic metadata was included differed by source and by participant, and the metadata was provided uncurated.

One collaborating source in Seattle enrolled patients during active infection and followed them longitudinally through the course of disease. Whole blood was collected in K2EDTA tubes by collaborating institutions according to the institutions' own protocols. Collaborator samples were shipped for TCRbeta analysis as frozen whole blood, isolated PBMCs, or DNA extracted from either sample type. The TCR was taken from a man younger than 35 with COVID-19, enrolled during active disease. Material for sequencing was peripheral blood.

The DNA sequence reads TGTGCCAGCACCCCAAACCCGGGATTTGATTCACCCCTCCACTTT. Translated, it gives CASTPNPGFDSPLHF. The sequence links TRBV11-2 to TRBJ1-6; the D gene assignment is ambiguous. CDR1 SGHAT and CDR2 FQNNGV are derived from the germline V gene. V sheds 7 bases and J sheds 8 bases, leaving 18 bases between their ends. Reading from cysteine to phenylalanine, the CDR3 counts 15 amino acids. Here the CDR3 DNA is all that survives: 45 bases in frame from base 1.